This T cell receptor (beta chain) appears in the sequencing data of a study of identical twins. The study's findings and limits: Fewer insertions marked abundant cord blood beta clonotypes; young adult naive trended weakly, memory not at all. Invariant MAIT and iNKT cells are populations that could partly confound zero-insertion analyses.

On this clonotype itself: Its target is unknown.

The CDR3 runs to 16 residues. Germline loops: CDR1 LGHDT, CDR2 YNNKEL (reference sequence). With V trimmed by 0 bases and J by 3 bases, 5 bases remained unmatched. Using its own MiXCR run on the 5' RACE reads, TCRdb lists one record per CDR3 protein. The sample has about 790,000 distinct CDR3 sequences; 15% to 20% are singletons. This sample also belongs to another study, concerning T cells expressing NK-cell markers. As that report states: CD8+ T cells in over 5 donors included dominant NKG2C+ clonotypes at roughly 1.0-7.5%.

This clonotype was obtained from a woman under 30 in good health. The J gene is TRBJ2-1, the V gene TRBV3-1; TRBD2 aligns across 7 bases. Sequencing used PBMCs. CDR3 protein: CASSQEAGAVYNEQFF. The CDR3 DNA sequence: TGTGCCAGCAGCCAAGAGGCGGGAGCGGTCTACAATGAGCAGTTCTTC.